A selection of T cell receptor beta chains follows, all from one sample in a study of cytotoxic CD8 clonotypes in ibrutinib-treated CLL. Sequencing was performed with immunoSEQ multiplex PCR; in TCRdb, only in-frame clones are kept and a portion is missing. This table has 200,000 or so clones, 79% appearing once. The starting material was PBMCs, obtained after 12 months of ibrutinib treatment. The receptors originated from a human donor with chronic lymphocytic leukemia. The CDR3 runs from the conserved cysteine through the conserved F or W. D genes are given only for firm matches. Only part of the rows carry a size: once, few, many, or a class if the clone is expanded.

J	V	D	size	DNA	CDR3
TRBJ2-2	TRBV15	-	-	TGTGCCACCAGCAGGTCGACAGGGAACACCGGGGAGCTGTTTTTT	CATSRSTGNTGELFF
TRBJ1-1	TRBV5-1	-	-	TGCGCCAGCAGCTTGGAGGACGGGGATTCGGCTTTCTTT	CASSLEDGDSAFF
TRBJ1-1	TRBV27	TRBD1	-	TGTGCCAGCAGTTTACGAACAGGGGAGAACACTGAAGCTTTCTTT	CASSLRTGENTEAFF
TRBJ2-2	TRBV9	-	-	TGTGCCAGCAGCGGAGAGAGCGTAGGGGAGCTGTTTTTT	CASSGESVGELFF
TRBJ1-1	TRBV5-1	TRBD1	-	TGCGCCAGCAGCAAGGACAGGGAAAGGGCTGAAGCTTTCTTT	CASSKDRERAEAFF
TRBJ2-7	TRBV6-1	TRBD1	-	TGTGCAGTGACGTTCGGACAGGTGTCCTACGAGCAGTACTTC	CAVTFGQVSYEQYF
TRBJ1-1	TRBV19	-	once	TGTGCCAGTACTATATTGGGGGACTTGAACACTGAAGCTTTCTTT	CASTILGDLNTEAFF
TRBJ2-1	TRBV7-8	TRBD2	-	TGTGCCAGCAGCGCGAATAGCGGGGGTTACAATGAGCAGTTCTTC	CASSANSGGYNEQFF
TRBJ2-7	TRBV2	-	few	TGTGCCAGCAGGGGGAACCGGGACTCAAGCTCCTACGAGCAGTACTTC	CASRGNRDSSSYEQYF
TRBJ2-7	TRBV5-1	-	few	TGCGCCAGCAGCTTGGGGCAAAACGACGAGCAGTACTTC	CASSLGQNDEQYF
TRBJ1-4	TRBV2	-	-	TGTGCCAGCAGGAAAACGGGAACAACTAATGAAAAACTGTTTTTT	CASRKTGTTNEKLFF
TRBJ1-5	TRBV30	-	-	TGTGCCTGGGGAAGACGTGACAATCAGCCCCAGCATTTT	CAWGRRDNQPQHF
TRBJ1-3	TRBV28	-	-	TGTGCCAGCAGTCCGGGCGCCTCTGGAAACACCATATATTTT	CASSPGASGNTIYF
TRBJ2-5	TRBV18	TRBD1	-	TGTGCCAGCTGTCGGGACAGGGGACCCCCCGGCCAAGAGACCCAGTACTTC	CASCRDRGPPGQETQYF
TRBJ2-5	TRBV18	TRBD1	few	TGTGCCAGCTCACTCGAGGTGGGGACAGGGACCCAAGAGACCCAGTACTTC	CASSLEVGTGTQETQYF
TRBJ1-1	TRBV5-4	TRBD1	-	TGTGCCAGCAGCCCTAAGACAGGGGGGAGTACTGAAGCTTTCTTT	CASSPKTGGSTEAFF
TRBJ2-6	TRBV2	-	-	TGTGCCAGCTCCCCTAGACACCAATACATCTGGGGGGTCAACGTCCTGACTTTC	CASSPRHQYIWGVNVLTF
TRBJ1-5	TRBV2	-	few	TGTGCCAGCGGCTTGGGGACTGTAGTGTTGGACCAAGGAGGCCAGCCCCAGCATTTT	CASGLGTVVLDQGGQPQHF
TRBJ1-1	TRBV28	-	-	TGTGCCAGCAGTTTTTATCTCACGGAGGAAGCTTTCTTT	CASSFYLTEEAFF
TRBJ2-7	TRBV4-1	-	-	TGCGCCAGCAGCCAAGATGGCGGGAACTCCTACCACGAGCAGTACTTC	CASSQDGGNSYHEQYF
TRBJ2-1	TRBV6-1	-	-	TGTGCCACACAGGCTACCTACAATGAGCAGTTCTTC	CATQATYNEQFF
TRBJ2-7	TRBV7-8	TRBD2	once	TGTGCCAGCAGCTTTAAACCCGGGACTAGCGCGTACGAGCAGTACTTC	CASSFKPGTSAYEQYF
TRBJ2-7	TRBV10-1	-	once	TGCGCCAACCCTGGGGAGCCTCCCTACGAGCAGTACTTC	CANPGEPPYEQYF
TRBJ1-1	TRBV6-5	-	-	TGTGCCAGCAGTTACGTCTCTGAAAACACTGAAGCTTTCTTT	CASSYVSENTEAFF
TRBJ1-5	TRBV7-3	TRBD1	-	TGTGCCAGCAGCGCCCGGACAGGAGCATATAGCAATCAGCCCCAGCATTTT	CASSARTGAYSNQPQHF
TRBJ1-1	TRBV9	TRBD1	-	TGTGCCAGCAGCGTTTCAGGGGGCACTGAAGCTTTCTTT	CASSVSGGTEAFF
TRBJ2-3	TRBV5-4	TRBD1	-	TGTGCCAGCAGAAATACAGGGGGCGCCGGCACAGATACGCAGTATTTT	CASRNTGGAGTDTQYF
TRBJ2-7	TRBV10-3	-	-	TGTGCCATCCAGGGAGGGGGCGGGCCAACCTACGAGCAGTACTTC	CAIQGGGGPTYEQYF
TRBJ1-2	TRBV2	-	few	TGTGCCAGCACGCGGGCAGTCGGTTACACCTTC	CASTRAVGYTF
TRBJ2-5	TRBV27	TRBD1	-	TGTGCCAGCAGTCCCGGACAGGGGGTCGGGACCCAGTACTTC	CASSPGQGVGTQYF
TRBJ2-7	TRBV6-5	-	once	TGTGCCAGCAGTTTCGGCAGGGACTACGAGCAGTACTTC	CASSFGRDYEQYF
TRBJ1-4	TRBV27	TRBD1	-	TGTGCCAGCGAGAAACCCGAGCCCGGGACAGGCGGTCGGGAACTGTTTTTT	CASEKPEPGTGGRELFF
TRBJ2-7	TRBV28	TRBD2	-	TGTGCCAGCAGTTTTGGGACTAGCGGGGTCTACGAGCAGTACTTC	CASSFGTSGVYEQYF
TRBJ2-1	TRBV5-1	TRBD2	-	TGCGCCAGCAGCTTGGCCATGACTAGCGAGTACAATGAGCAGTTCTTC	CASSLAMTSEYNEQFF
TRBJ2-1	TRBV25-1	-	-	TGTGCCAGCAGTTCCGGGACAAGGTCCTACAATGAGCAGTTCTTC	CASSSGTRSYNEQFF
TRBJ1-5	TRBV10-3	-	-	TGTGCCATCAGTGAATGGCTGAGTAGCAATCAGCCCCAGCATTTT	CAISEWLSSNQPQHF
TRBJ1-1	TRBV30	TRBD1	-	TGTGCCTGGAGTGTACAGGGGGCGGGTGTTTTCACTGAAGCTTTCTTT	CAWSVQGAGVFTEAFF
TRBJ1-6	TRBV5-6	TRBD1	once	TGTGCCAGCAGCTTCTGGGACAGGATTAATTCACCCCTCCACTTT	CASSFWDRINSPLHF
TRBJ1-5	TRBV6-1	-	-	TGTGCCAGCAGTGAAGAGGACCGTCAGCCCCAGCATTTT	CASSEEDRQPQHF
TRBJ2-7	TRBV5-1	-	few	TGCGCCAGCAGCTCGAGCGCGGGGGCCGTCGCCTACGAGCAGTACTTC	CASSSSAGAVAYEQYF
TRBJ2-7	TRBV6-5	TRBD2	-	TGTGCCAGCAGACTTAGCGGGAGTAGTATTGGCGAGCAGTACTTC	CASRLSGSSIGEQYF
TRBJ2-3	TRBV2	-	-	TGTGCCAGCAGTAGGGCCAAAAGGGCAGATACGCAGTATTTT	CASSRAKRADTQYF
TRBJ2-4	TRBV12-2	-	-	TGTGCAAGTCGCGCAAGAGGTCCAGCCAAAAACATTCAGTACTTC	CASRARGPAKNIQYF
TRBJ1-5	TRBV7-8	-	-	TGTGCCAGCAGCTTATACGCAGGGCAGGATCAGCCCCAGCATTTT	CASSLYAGQDQPQHF
TRBJ1-2	TRBV5-1	-	-	TGCGCCAGCAGCTTGGGGCTTAAGGACTATGGCTACACCTTC	CASSLGLKDYGYTF
TRBJ2-4	TRBV6-1	-	-	TGTGCCAGCAGGACGACTACCCTAGCCAAAAACATTCAGTACTTC	CASRTTTLAKNIQYF
TRBJ1-1	TRBV11-2	-	-	TGTGCCAGCAGCTCAACAGGACGGGCAGCTTTCTTT	CASSSTGRAAFF
TRBJ1-1	TRBV5-1	-	-	TGCGCCAGCAGCTTGGCCGGGGAACACCTCTCGAACACTGAAGCTTTCTTT	CASSLAGEHLSNTEAFF
TRBJ2-7	TRBV5-1	-	-	TGCGCCAGCTCCAGGCACTCCTACGAGCAGTACTTC	CASSRHSYEQYF
TRBJ2-7	TRBV28	TRBD2	-	TGTGCCAGCAGTTCCCCTAGCGGGAGGGCCGTTCAGGTCTACGAGCAGTACTTC	CASSSPSGRAVQVYEQYF
TRBJ1-5	TRBV27	-	few	TGTGCCAGCAGTTTTCGGGCTACCAATCAGCCCCAGCATTTT	CASSFRATNQPQHF